The subject of this entry is one T cell receptor (beta chain). Its cognate antigen has yet to be identified. In total, about 650 healthy bone marrow donors made up the cohort. All cohort members were sampled while nominally healthy, although unrecorded immune exposures were likely present. The donor was CMV seronegative and belonged to the group of 352 seronegative cohort members. A peripheral blood sample was provided by each donor, and peripheral blood mononuclear cells were used for TCR beta sequencing. Genomic DNA was extracted from the blood cell samples with the Qiagen DNeasy Blood Extraction Kit. There are 14 amino acids in the CDR3, from cysteine to phenylalanine inclusive. Of all the DNA, just the CDR3 is kept, 42 bases in frame from base 1. The CDR1 and CDR2 encoded by the germline V gene are MDHEN and SYDVKM. A distance of 13 bases separates the germline ends of V and J, which lose 6 bases and 2 bases respectively.

The sample originates from a study of cytomegalovirus exposure and HLA in healthy donors listed by TCRdb under 2017. Study-level background: An earlier analysis of approximately 550 of the donors reported approximately 300 Gb of sequence data and around 120 million unique TCR beta sequences from 150 million to 200 million T cells. The study profiled the T cell repertoires of under 700 subjects by immunosequencing and related them to cytomegalovirus serostatus. Roughly 300 gigabases of sequencing data and tens of millions of unique TCR sequences were included in an early release covering about 700 HLA-typed donors. A separate validation cohort of some 130 different subjects was used in addition to the 666-subject first cohort. A later analysis re-examined previously published TCR beta repertoires from more than 650 donors and added high-resolution HLA genotyping to investigate patterns of TCR occurrence. Among the roughly 400 genotyped donors, 75% to 90% belonged to the genetic ancestry cluster associated with self-reported Caucasian donors. All discovery cohort repertoires had been generated using a single sequencing platform. The study aimed to test whether cataloging public T cell receptors could reveal signatures of past pathogen exposure. A later genetic analysis took genome-wide SNP genotypes for about 55% of the 666 donors and used that subset as a discovery cohort. Typing coverage differed by locus: A, B, C, DRB1 and DQB1 were typed in about 620-640 donors, DQA1 in about 500, DPA1 in some 570, and DPB1 in just under 490. Across some 400 genotyped donors of the cohort, an average of approximately 220,000 unique TCR beta nucleotide sequences per donor were sequenced, and roughly 20% of those sequences were non-productive. The later analysis used no new phenotypic data to find candidate immune exposures, relying instead on TCR beta sequences and their occurrence across donors. Because of strong linkage in the cohort, a handful of DR-DQ haplotypes were treated as single units for association and clustering. Class I and class II HLA loci were covered by the typing at four-digit resolution. An earlier analysis of approximately 640 of the donors applied high-throughput TCR beta sequencing to assess whether each TCR beta V gene segment acted as functional or pseudogenic. The study combined high-throughput TCR immunosequencing, statistical association of individual TCRs with disease status, and machine learning to predict cytomegalovirus infection status. Donor age, sex, ethnicity and CMV serostatus were collected together with the repertoire data.

The library was produced with the immunoSEQ multiplex PCR assay. The multiplex PCR relied on a mix of 60 forward primers for TCR Vbeta segments and 13 reverse primers for TCR Jbeta segments. The CDR3 region of rearranged TCR beta genes was amplified from genomic DNA by a multiplex PCR assay. Amplified TCR beta libraries were sequenced as 87-base-pair reads on the Illumina HiSeq System. The paper's data handling went like this. A later analysis tallied 75 million to 95 million unique TCR beta chains across the approximately 670 repertoires, and approximately 9.9 million of those chains were shared by two or more donors. Raw reads were error-corrected and collapsed into unique sequences with a nearest-neighbor algorithm that merged closely related sequences to remove PCR and sequencing errors. Alignment of CDR3 sequences to IMGT reference sequences was used to assign V, D and J gene segments. For a sequence to be retained, a match of at least six nucleotides to both a V gene segment and a J gene segment was required. A rearrangement counted as productive if the CDR3 had no stop codons and remained in frame with V and J, and every other rearrangement counted as non-productive. CDR3 was defined according to IMGT convention as the region running from the second conserved V-encoded cysteine to the conserved J-encoded phenylalanine. The earlier analysis of some 600 of the donors excluded sequences that lacked an unambiguous match to a single V gene segment. In an earlier analysis of about 590 of the donors, a V segment was called functional when productive rearrangements were above 56.7%, and segregating when the standard deviation between donors exceeded 5%. A statistical classification framework was built to diagnose cytomegalovirus status from the catalog of TCR beta chain sequences. A later analysis assigned V and J genes by comparing TCR nucleotide sequences with IMGT/GENE-DB human TR gene sequences. Using the TCRdist pipeline, a later analysis assigned CDR3 sequences along with most-parsimonious VDJ recombination scenarios. In a later analysis, each TCR beta chain was defined by its CDR3 amino acid sequence together with its V-gene family, and reads without a unique V-gene family were excluded. A later analysis removed roughly 590 highly shared, low-generation-probability nucleotide sequences to deal with suspected cross-contamination and a sequencing artifact. For each public chain, a later analysis derived a clonal expansion index from normalized ranks of inferred template counts within each repertoire. In a later analysis, generation probabilities were computed using a VDJ recombination model fitted to out-of-frame rearrangements, and the results were checked against IGoR. Hypergeometric tests were used in a later analysis to score TCR-TCR, TCR-HLA and TCR-CMV co-occurrence, with a repertoire-size bias correction applied to the TCR pairs. A later analysis estimated false discovery rates by permuting HLA or CMV assignments 20 times. In a later analysis, co-occurring TCRs were grouped using DBSCAN, and TCRdist sequence similarity was added for clustering within HLA-allele-positive subsets. Repertoires with fewer than 30,000 or more than 120,000 public chains, plus five repertoires with anomalous nucleotide sharing, were excluded from co-occurrence clustering. In TCRdb, the immuneACCESS table is reduced to in-frame sequences with V and J assigned. These tables do not hold every clone; where another copy was compared, an unresolved V gene accounts for under half, and the others remain unexplained. Clone size and V and J calls were adopted from that table, with D and trimming inferred from the DNA. The table kept for this sample lists some 72,000 clones. The top ten hold less than 6% of the sample.

Study-wide findings and limitations: According to the authors, the approach could potentially be generalized to other disease states and immunological phenotypes. Linkage disequilibrium might explain the correlated functional status among segregating V segments, but an unknown experimental factor could not be ruled out. A later analysis found that most CMV-associated TCR beta chains appeared HLA-restricted, with HLA associations seemingly driven largely by CMV exposure. A few of the identified cytomegalovirus-associated TCR beta chains were confirmed in vitro to be specific for cytomegalovirus antigens. Some IMGT-functional V segments, including TRBV6-2 and TRBV6-3, could not be told apart with the 87-base-pair reads, so those segments were excluded. The classifier was reported to diagnose cytomegalovirus status with high specificity and sensitivity in both the original cohort and the validation cohort. V-gene and J-gene trimming of TCR beta chains was associated with a missense DCLRE1C variant in a later genetic analysis, and the association was replicated in an independent cohort. Because some donors lacked HLA typing at each locus, the association tests relied only on the typed subset. The only immune exposure information available for the cohort was CMV serostatus. Because counts were too low, about 18 rarely observed V segments, including chromosome 9 orphons, were excluded from the earlier analysis of fewer than 650 of the donors. The presence/absence analyses assumed that sequencing depth was roughly uniform across donors, and that assumption may not be true. Several of the top co-occurrence clusters appeared to be linked to parvovirus B19, influenza, CMV and Epstein-Barr virus, according to a later analysis. Most TCR sequences were observed very rarely across donors, whereas some public TCRs were present in many individuals. A later analysis associated 16,951 TCR beta sequences with specific HLA alleles at a false discovery rate of 0.05. Assigning TCR associations to individual alleles was difficult when HLA alleles, especially DR and DQ, strongly co-occurred. In this cohort, only TCR beta chains were sequenced, and detectable features were limited by the absence of alpha or paired-chain data. A further reported finding was that TCR beta sequences accurately predicted the HLA-A and HLA-B alleles for most subjects in the first cohort. In an earlier analysis of approximately 590 of the donors, most TCR beta V segments appeared in productive rearrangements about 90% or about 30% of the time, broadly matching IMGT annotations. A cluster of highly shared sequence variants was judged likely to be a technical artifact of the sequencing pipeline. According to a later analysis, TCR association rates differed among HLA loci, with DRB1 alleles showing the most associated TCRs and HLA-C alleles showing the fewest. In the study, roughly 160 TCR beta chains were listed as associated with cytomegalovirus. In a later analysis, HLA-associated TCR beta chains were found to be more clonally expanded and to have lower generation probabilities than equally common non-associated chains. According to a later genetic analysis, donors in an Asian-associated ancestry cluster had fewer N-insertions in productive TCRs than the approximately 710-donor mean.

The sequence was collected from a man in his forties or fifties in good health and CMV-seronegative. The chain links TRBV28 with TRBJ1-1; TRBD1 might be the D gene, on 5 matching bases. Sequencing was done on a sample of PBMCs. The CDR3 here reads CASRTGGINTEAFF. The nucleotide sequence reads TGTGCCAGCAGGACCGGGGGGATAAACACTGAAGCTTTCTTT.